The 15 T cell receptor beta chains below come from one sample, sequenced in a study of beta chain features in type 1 diabetes. Every isolated RNA sample was fully reverse transcribed, so sequencing captured expressed TCRB transcripts. Measured with immunoSEQ multiplex PCR; TCRdb has only the in-frame clones, and not every one. Of 250,000 or so clones listed, 25% to 35% were seen once; the top ten hold roughly 4.1%. Sequenced material: central memory CD4+ T cells from blood. The receptors shown here come from a man younger than 45 in good health.

As concerns this clone: Other DNA sequences in this sample translate to the same CDR3. The chain recombines TRBV5-6 with TRBJ2-7; no reliable D call. Trimming shortened V by 3 bases and J by 0 bases, and 4 bases separated the two germline ends. Germline lookup yields CDR1 SGHDT and CDR2 YYEEEE. The CDR3 loop spans 12 amino acids. The CDR3 DNA is TGTGCCAGCAGCTCCCGCTCCTACGAGCAGTACTTC. Translated: CASSSRSYEQYF.

The chain combines TRBV6-6 with TRBJ2-3; D assignment may be TRBD1 or TRBD2 (5 bases each). The CDR3 is 14 amino acids. The germline CDR1 and CDR2 sequences are MNHNY and SVGAGI (reference sequence). V was cut by 4 bases and J by 2 bases, with 10 bases left in between. The DNA of the CDR3 is TGTGCCAGCAGTTTCGGGGCCCTCACAGATACGCAGTATTTT. Amino acids: CASSFGALTDTQYF.

This clone turned up a few times. The chain uses TRBV5-1 and TRBJ2-1; D is undetermined. In germline, CDR1 is SGHRS, CDR2 YFSETQ. Trimming took off 0 bases at V and 6 bases at J, with 10 bases between the two ends. The CDR3 contains 14 residues. DNA of the CDR3: TGCGCCAGCAGCTTGGTGCCCCCCAGCAATGAGCAGTTCTTC. Its translation: CASSLVPPSNEQFF.

This clone was detected only a few times. J is TRBJ1-1 and V is TRBV28; no definite D call. There are 13 residues in the CDR3. V lost 2 bases to trimming and J lost 7 bases, with 11 bases between them. Per the germline V gene, CDR1 is MDHEN and CDR2 is SYDVKM. In DNA, the CDR3 is TGTGCCAGCAGTTTACCGAACAGCCTTGAAGCTTTCTTT. Translating gives CASSLPNSLEAFF. The full variable domain, in which reference TRBV28 and TRBJ1-1 provide the parts outside the CDR3, is DVKVTQSSRYLVKRTGEKVFLECVQDMDHENMFWYRQDPGLGLRLIYFSYDVKMKEKGDIPEGYSVSREKKERFSLILESASTNQTSMYLCASSLPNSLEAFFGQGTRLTVV.

J is TRBJ1-2 and V is TRBV5-4; D gene uncertain. The germline V gene encodes CDR1 SGHNT and CDR2 YYREEE (reference sequence). V dropped 3 bases and J dropped 1 base, with 7 bases sitting between them. This CDR3 is built from 13 residues. CDR3 loop: CASSSQSNYGYTF. CDR3 DNA: TGTGCCAGCAGCTCTCAGAGTAACTATGGCTACACCTTC. The whole variable domain, filled in from reference TRBV5-4 and TRBJ1-2, reads ETGVTQSPTHLIKTRGQQVTLRCSSQSGHNTVSWYQQALGQGPQFIFQYYREEENGRGNFPPRFSGLQFPNYSSELNVNALELDDSALYLCASSSQSNYGYTFGSGTRLTVV.

This clone was counted between two and nine times. The chain is built from TRBV15 and TRBJ2-2; possibly TRBD1 for D (7 bases). CDR1 is LNHNV and CDR2 is YYDKDF in the germline V gene (reference sequence). V lost 0 bases and J 2 bases, leaving 16 bases between the germline ends. This CDR3 region has 18 residues. The DNA for the CDR3 is TGTGCCACCAGCAGAGATTGGAGGGGGACAGTTAACACCGGGGAGCTGTTTTTT. This encodes CATSRDWRGTVNTGELFF.

V gene TRBV5-4 combines with J gene TRBJ2-1; D is possibly TRBD1 (5 bases). Trimming took off 0 bases at V and 4 bases at J, with 8 bases between the two ends. CDR1 and CDR2 (germline): SGHNT, YYREEE (reference sequence). CDR3 length: 14 residues. For the CDR3, the DNA is TGTGCCAGCAGCTTGGCGACAGCTTACAATGAGCAGTTCTTC. As protein: CASSLATAYNEQFF.

This clone occurred a few times. This chain joins TRBV11-2 and TRBJ2-4, with TRBD1 matching 9 bases. Germline V lookup: CDR1 SGHAT, CDR2 FQNNGV. CDR3 length: 16 amino acids. J gave up 0 bases and V 6 bases, and 6 bases lay outside the gene matches. The CDR3 DNA follows: TGTGCCAGCAGTCTGGGACAGGGTCTAGCCAAAAACATTCAGTACTTC. It is translated as CASSLGQGLAKNIQYF.

This clone turned up a few times. The V call is TRBV6-5, the J call TRBJ1-5; perhaps TRBD1 as D (6 bases). Trimming left V 6 bases short and J 9 bases short, with 15 bases between. This CDR3 region has 13 residues. Germline CDR1 MNHEY, CDR2 SVGAGI. The CDR3 DNA reads as TGTGCCAGCAGATTGGAGGGGGTACGGCCCCAGCATTTT. Protein: CASRLEGVRPQHF.

This clone has just one count. This chain uses TRBV7-9 with TRBJ2-1; D is unclear. The germline V and J ends were trimmed by 2 bases and 9 bases, with 8 bases remaining between them. Germline V gene data show CDR1 as SEHNR and CDR2 as FQNEAQ (reference sequence). This CDR3 is built from 12 residues. The DNA for the CDR3 is TGTGCCAGCAGCTTATCCCTCGTTGAGCAGTTCTTC. Protein product: CASSLSLVEQFF.

The CDR3 DNA follows: TGCGCCAGCAGCTTTGGCTCTTTCGGCGAGCAGTACTTC. The encoded protein is CASSFGSFGEQYF. The chain joins TRBV5-1 to TRBJ2-7; D is unresolved. V shed 2 bases and J shed 6 bases, with 12 bases lying between them. This CDR3 has 13 residues. CDR1 and CDR2 from the germline V gene are SGHRS and YFSETQ.

This chain links TRBV6-1 with TRBJ1-2; no definite D call. Germline assignment: CDR1 MNHNS and CDR2 SASEGT. The CDR3 contains 12 residues. V was clipped by 2 bases and J by 8 bases, with 9 bases between them. The CDR3 region has the DNA TGTGCCAGCAGTGAACGGGCTCAAGGCTACACCTTC. This sequence encodes CASSERAQGYTF.

Only a few counts were recorded for this clone. V gene TRBV19 combines with J gene TRBJ1-2, with a weak D call TRBD1 (5 bases). In germline, CDR1 is LNHDA, CDR2 SQIVND (reference sequence). With 6 bases removed from V and 4 bases from J, the gap between germline ends came to 9 bases. CDR3 length: 12 amino acids. The CDR3 nucleotides are TGTGCCAGTAGAGCTACAGGCTATGGCTACACCTTC. The encoded protein is CASRATGYGYTF.

This chain links TRBV7-9 with TRBJ2-5, with 9 bases aligning to TRBD1. Germline V gives CDR1 SEHNR, CDR2 FQNEAQ (reference sequence). Trimming at V came to 5 bases and at J to 3 bases, leaving 4 bases not matched to a gene. This CDR3 comprises 14 residues. In DNA, the CDR3 is TGTGCCAGCAGCACGACAGGGGGGAAAGAGACCCAGTACTTC. The encoded protein is CASSTTGGKETQYF.

The CDR3 DNA sequence: TGCGCCAGCACATCTAGCGGGACGGGCACAGATACGCAGTATTTT. Translating it yields CASTSSGTGTDTQYF. The chain combines TRBV5-1 with TRBJ2-3; 9 bases are a match to TRBD2. J lost 1 base, V lost 6 bases, and 6 bases had no gene match. From germline, CDR1 is SGHRS and CDR2 YFSETQ. CDR3 length: 15 amino acids.